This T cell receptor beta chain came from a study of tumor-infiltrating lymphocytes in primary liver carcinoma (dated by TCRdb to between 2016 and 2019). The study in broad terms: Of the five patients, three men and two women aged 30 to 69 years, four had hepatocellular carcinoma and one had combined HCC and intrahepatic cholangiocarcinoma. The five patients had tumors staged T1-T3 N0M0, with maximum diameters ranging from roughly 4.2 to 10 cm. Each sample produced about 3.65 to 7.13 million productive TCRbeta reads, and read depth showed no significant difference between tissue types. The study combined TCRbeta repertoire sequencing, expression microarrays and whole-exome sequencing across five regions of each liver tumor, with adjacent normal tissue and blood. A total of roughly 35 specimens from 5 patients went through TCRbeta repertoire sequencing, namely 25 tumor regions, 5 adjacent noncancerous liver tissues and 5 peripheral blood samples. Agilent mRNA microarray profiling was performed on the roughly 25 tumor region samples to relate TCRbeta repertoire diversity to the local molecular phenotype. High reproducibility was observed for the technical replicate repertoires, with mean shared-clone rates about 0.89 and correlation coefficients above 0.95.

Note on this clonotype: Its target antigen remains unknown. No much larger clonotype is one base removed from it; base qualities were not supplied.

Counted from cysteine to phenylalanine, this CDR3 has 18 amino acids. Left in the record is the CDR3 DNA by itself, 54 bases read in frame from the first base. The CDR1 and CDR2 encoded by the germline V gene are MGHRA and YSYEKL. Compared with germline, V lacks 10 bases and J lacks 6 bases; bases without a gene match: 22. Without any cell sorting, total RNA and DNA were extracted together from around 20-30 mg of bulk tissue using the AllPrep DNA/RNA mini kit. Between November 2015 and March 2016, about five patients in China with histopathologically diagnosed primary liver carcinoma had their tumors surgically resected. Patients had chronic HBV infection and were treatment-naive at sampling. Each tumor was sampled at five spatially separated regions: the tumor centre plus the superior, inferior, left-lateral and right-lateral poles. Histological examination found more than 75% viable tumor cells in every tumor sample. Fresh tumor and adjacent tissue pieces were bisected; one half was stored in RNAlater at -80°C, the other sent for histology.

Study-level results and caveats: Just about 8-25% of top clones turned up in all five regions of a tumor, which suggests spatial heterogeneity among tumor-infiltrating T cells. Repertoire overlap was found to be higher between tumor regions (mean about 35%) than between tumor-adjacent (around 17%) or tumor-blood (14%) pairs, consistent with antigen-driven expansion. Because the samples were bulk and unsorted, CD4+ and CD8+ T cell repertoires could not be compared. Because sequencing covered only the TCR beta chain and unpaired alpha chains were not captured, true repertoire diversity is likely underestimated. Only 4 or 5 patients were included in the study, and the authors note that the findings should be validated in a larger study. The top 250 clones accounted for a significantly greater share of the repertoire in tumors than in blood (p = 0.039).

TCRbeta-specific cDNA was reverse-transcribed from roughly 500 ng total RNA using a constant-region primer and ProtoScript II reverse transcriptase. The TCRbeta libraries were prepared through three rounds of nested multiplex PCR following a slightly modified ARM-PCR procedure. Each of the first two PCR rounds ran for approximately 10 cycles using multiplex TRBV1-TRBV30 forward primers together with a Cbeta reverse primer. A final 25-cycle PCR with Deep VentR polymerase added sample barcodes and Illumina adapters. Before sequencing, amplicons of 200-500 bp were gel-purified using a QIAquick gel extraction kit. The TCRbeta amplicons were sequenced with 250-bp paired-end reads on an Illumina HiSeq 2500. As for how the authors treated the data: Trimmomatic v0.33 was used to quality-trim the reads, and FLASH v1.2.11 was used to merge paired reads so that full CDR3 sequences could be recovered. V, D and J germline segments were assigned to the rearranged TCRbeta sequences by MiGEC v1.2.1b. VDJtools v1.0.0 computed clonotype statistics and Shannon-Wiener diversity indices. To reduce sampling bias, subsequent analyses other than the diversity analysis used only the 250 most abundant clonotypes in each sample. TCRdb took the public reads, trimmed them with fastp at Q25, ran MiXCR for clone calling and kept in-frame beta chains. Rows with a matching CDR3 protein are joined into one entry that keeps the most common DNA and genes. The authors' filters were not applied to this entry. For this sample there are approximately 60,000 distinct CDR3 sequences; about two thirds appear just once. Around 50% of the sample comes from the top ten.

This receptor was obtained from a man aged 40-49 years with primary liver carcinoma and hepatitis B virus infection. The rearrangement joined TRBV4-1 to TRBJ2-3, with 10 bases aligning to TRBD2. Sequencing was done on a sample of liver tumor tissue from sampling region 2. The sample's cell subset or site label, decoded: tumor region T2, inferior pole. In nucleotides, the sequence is TGCGCCAACTACCAGACCATTGCCCTAGCGGGAGTCACCGATACGCAGTATTTT. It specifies CANYQTIALAGVTDTQYF.